Listed here are 17 T cell receptor beta chains from one sample, sequenced in a study of T cells in women clearing cervical HPV infection. The protocol was immunoSEQ multiplex PCR, while the TCRdb copy is restricted to in-frame clones and leaves out a portion. The table gives approximately 15,000 clones; the top ten clones make up 7.6% of it. The sample taken for sequencing was blood buffy coat. These receptors all come from a woman aged 18-70 years with a cervical HPV16 infection that either progressed to CIN3+ or cleared (not recorded which).

A word on this clone: The read ends 3 residues early relative to the CDR3; the germline J gene fills the gap. The chain uses TRBV7-9 and TRBJ1-5, with 9 bases aligning to TRBD1. The CDR3 has 15 amino acids. Unmatched junction bases numbered 9, after V lost 5 bases and J lost 7 bases. Per the germline V gene, CDR1 is SEHNR and CDR2 is FQNEAQ (reference sequence). CDR3 bases read: TGTGCCAGCAGCCAAGAGGGGACAGGGCTACAGCCC. Amino acid sequence: CASSQEGTGLQP. The full CDR3 protein is CASSQEGTGLQPQHF.

Points on this clone: The read ends 3 residues shy of where the CDR3 ends; the end is completed using the germline J gene. The J gene is TRBJ2-7, the V gene TRBV12-5; a possible D gene is TRBD2 (6 bases). The CDR3 is 15 amino acids. Germline lookup yields CDR1 LGHNT and CDR2 FRNRAP. V dropped 1 base and J dropped 3 bases, with 13 bases sitting between them. The part of the CDR3 DNA that was read is TGTGCTAGTGGTTTGGCCAGGGACTTGGGCTACGAG. Translation gives CASGLARDLGYE. The whole CDR3 is CASGLARDLGYEQYF.

Regarding this clone: The read halts 3 residues ahead of the CDR3 end, with the missing end drawn from the germline J gene. The chain joins TRBV28 to TRBJ2-3, with D unclear. This CDR3 contains 15 residues. CDR1 and CDR2 from the germline V gene are MDHEN and SYDVKM. The V end lost 3 bases, the J end lost 0 bases, and 10 bases lay between the germline ends. The sequenced CDR3 bases are TGTGCCAGCAGTTTTGCCTTAGCTAGCACAGATACG. Translated: CASSFALASTDT. The full CDR3 sequence reads CASSFALASTDTQYF. Full variable domain (outside the CDR3, taken from reference TRBV28 and TRBJ2-3): DVKVTQSSRYLVKRTGEKVFLECVQDMDHENMFWYRQDPGLGLRLIYFSYDVKMKEKGDIPEGYSVSREKKERFSLILESASTNQTSMYLCASSFALASTDTQYFGPGTRLTVL.

For this clone: The read ends 3 residues before the CDR3 terminus; that terminus is restored from the germline J gene. The chain is built from TRBV7-9 and TRBJ2-1, with TRBD1 matching 8 bases. V shed 1 base, J shed 8 bases, and the junction held 4 bases outside the gene matches. This CDR3 is built from 14 residues. Germline-derived CDR1 and CDR2 are SEHNR and FQNEAQ (reference sequence). CDR3 sequence reads: CASSLDAGGYEQFF. The sequenced part of the CDR3 DNA is TGTGCCAGCAGCTTAGATGCAGGGGGCTATGAG. The full variable domain, in which reference TRBV7-9 and TRBJ2-1 provide the parts outside the CDR3, is DTGVSQNPRHKITKRGQNVTFRCDPISEHNRLYWYRQTLGQGPEFLTYFQNEAQLEKSRLLSDRFSAERPKGSFSTLEIQRTEQGDSAMYLCASSLDAGGYEQFFGPGTRLTVL.

About this clone: The observed sequence ends 3 residues before the CDR3 terminus, with the missing tail filled in from the germline J gene. The chain combines TRBV5-5 with TRBJ1-1, with D unresolved. Per the germline V gene, CDR1 is SGHKS and CDR2 is YYEKEE (reference sequence). V lost 5 bases to trimming and J lost 1 base, with 6 bases between them. The CDR3 sequence is 12 residues long. This CDR3 reads CASSKGNTEAFF. The sequenced CDR3 bases are TGTGCCAGCAGTAAGGGGAACACTGAA.

To note about this clone: The read halts 3 residues ahead of the CDR3 end, with the missing end drawn from the germline J gene. J is TRBJ1-5 and V is TRBV29-1, with D unresolved. V shed 4 bases and J shed 0 bases, with 13 bases lying between them. CDR3 length equals 15 residues. Per the germline V gene, CDR1 is SQVTM and CDR2 is ANQGSEA. This CDR3 is CSVGKQVYSNQPQHF. Incomplete CDR3 DNA: TGCAGCGTTGGGAAGCAGGTATATAGCAATCAGCCC. Full variable domain (missing parts from reference TRBV29-1 and TRBJ1-5): SAVISQKPSRDICQRGTSLTIQCQVDSQVTMMFWYRQQPGQSLTLIATANQGSEATYESGFVIDKFPISRPNLTFSTLTVSNMSPEDSSIYLCSVGKQVYSNQPQHFGDGTRLSIL.

Details on this clone: The read finishes 3 residues shy of the CDR3 end, and the germline J gene is used to complete it. The V gene is TRBV19, the J gene TRBJ1-6, with D possibly TRBD1 on 5 matching bases. V dropped 3 bases and J dropped 8 bases, with 8 bases sitting between them. The V gene's germline CDR1 is LNHDA and CDR2 SQIVND (reference sequence). CDR3 size: 13 residues. CDR3 residues: CASSMVRDSPLHF. The CDR3 DNA, read in part, is TGTGCCAGTAGTATGGTCAGGGATTCACCC.

A note on this clone: The sequence runs out 3 residues before the end of the CDR3; the remainder is reconstructed from the germline J gene. The rearrangement joins TRBV5-4 to TRBJ2-3; D gene unclear. The CDR3 sequence is 16 residues long. The ends were cut back, 2 bases at V and 2 bases at J, with 15 bases in the middle. Germline loops: CDR1 SGHNT, CDR2 YYREEE (reference sequence). CDR3 sequence: CASSFQSRAHTDTQYF. The sequenced CDR3 bases are TGTGCCAGCAGCTTTCAGAGTAGGGCCCACACAGATACG.

For this clone: The read finishes 3 residues shy of the CDR3 end, and the germline J gene is used to complete it. The genes are TRBV19 and TRBJ2-7; D is uncertain. The CDR3 is 13 amino acids. From germline, CDR1 is LNHDA and CDR2 SQIVND (reference sequence). V shed 3 bases and J shed 3 bases, with 9 bases lying between them. The part of the CDR3 DNA that was read is TGTGCCAGTAGTATCACACAGTACTACGAG. Translated, it gives CASSITQYYE. The complete CDR3 sequence is CASSITQYYEQYF.

With regard to this clone: Read coverage stops 3 residues before the CDR3 terminus; the germline J gene supplies the remainder. V usage is TRBV11-3 and J usage is TRBJ2-2, with TRBD1 identical over 7 bases. With V trimmed by 4 bases and J by 4 bases, 6 bases remained unmatched. The CDR3 is 15 amino acids. Germline loops: CDR1 SGHNT, CDR2 YENEEA. Incomplete CDR3 DNA: TGTGCCAGCAGCTCGACAGGGTCCGGCACCGGGGAG. This translates into CASSSTGSGTGE. The entire CDR3 reads CASSSTGSGTGELFF.

About this clone: The read ends 3 residues early relative to the CDR3; the germline J gene fills the gap. The chain links TRBV27 to TRBJ2-7, with TRBD1 identical over 7 bases. The length of the CDR3 is 14 residues. With V trimmed by 3 bases and J by 4 bases, 6 bases remained unmatched. Germline CDR1 and CDR2: MNHEY and SMNVEV (reference sequence). The CDR3 DNA, read in part, is TGTGCCAGCAGTTTGCGAGGGGGCATTTACGAG. Translation: CASSLRGGIYE. The CDR3 as a whole reads CASSLRGGIYEQYF.

About this clone itself: With the read ending 3 residues before the CDR3 end, the germline J gene is used to fill in that end. The chain uses TRBV20-1 and TRBJ2-5; D is possibly TRBD2 (6 bases). This CDR3 spans 16 amino acids. The germline V and J ends were trimmed by 0 bases and 0 bases, with 14 bases remaining between them. Germline loops: CDR1 DFQATT, CDR2 SNEGSKA (reference sequence). CDR3 sequence: CSARDLGGKNQETQYF. The CDR3 bases that were read are TGCAGTGCTAGAGATCTTGGGGGGAAAAACCAAGAGACC.

Concerning this clone itself: The CDR3 goes on 3 residues after the read ends, and that part is filled in from the germline J gene. The chain couples TRBV5-1 to TRBJ2-7; TRBD1 matches at 8 bases. V shed 1 base and J 3 bases; nucleotides not matched to a gene: 6. The CDR3 runs to 15 residues. Germline V gene data show CDR1 as SGHRS and CDR2 as YFSETQ. CDR3 loop: CASSLLPGQDYEQYF. Incomplete CDR3 DNA: TGCGCCAGCAGCTTGTTACCGGGACAGGACTACGAG.

As for this clone: The CDR3 is cut off 3 residues early in the read; its end comes from the germline J gene. The rearrangement links TRBV20-1 to TRBJ2-2; 8 nucleotides match TRBD2. Germline V gene sequence: CDR1 DFQATT, CDR2 SNEGSKA (reference sequence). The V segment lost 5 bases and the J segment 5 bases; nucleotides outside the gene matches: 10. The CDR3 has 15 amino acids. The CDR3 sequence: CSARRAGVETGELFF. The sequenced part of the CDR3 DNA is TGCAGTGCTCGGAGAGCGGGAGTGGAGACCGGGGAG.

As to this clone: The read falls 3 residues short of the CDR3 end, and the missing part is taken from the germline J gene. This chain links TRBV6-1 with TRBJ1-1; D unclear. The ends were cut back, 1 base at V and 1 base at J, with 7 bases in the middle. Germline CDR1 and CDR2: MNHNS and SASEGT. This CDR3 spans 14 amino acids. The sequenced part of the CDR3 DNA is TGTGCCAGCAGTGAAGTTGATAGGAACACTGAA. Amino acids: CASSEVDRNTE. In full, the CDR3 is CASSEVDRNTEAFF.

With regard to this clone: The missing CDR3 end, 3 residues past where the read stops, is filled in from the germline J gene. Other nucleotide sequences from this sample produce the same CDR3. The rearrangement links TRBV7-2 to TRBJ2-7; 7 nucleotides align to TRBD2. Germline assignment: CDR1 SGHTA and CDR2 FQGNSA. V was pared by 4 bases and J by 2 bases, with 8 bases of the junction left unmatched. This CDR3 has 15 residues. The CDR3 sequence: CASSYAGLGPYEQYF. The sequenced CDR3 bases are TGTGCCAGCAGCTACGCTGGACTAGGTCCCTACGAG. Full variable domain (remainder filled in from reference TRBV7-2 and TRBJ2-7): GAGVSQSPSNKVTEKGKDVELRCDPISGHTALYWYRQSLGQGLEFLIYFQGNSAPDKSGLPSDRFSAERTGGSVSTLTIQRTQQEDSAVYLCASSYAGLGPYEQYFGPGTRLTVT.

Partial CDR3 DNA: TGTGCCAGCTCACCAGGACAGAGGTGGGGC. Its translation is CASSPGQRWG. The CDR3 reads in full as CASSPGQRWGYTF. This chain connects TRBV18 to TRBJ1-2; possible D gene TRBD1, 6 bases. Read sequence stops 3 residues before the CDR3 end, and the germline J gene provides the missing end. The germline V gene has CDR1 KGHSH and CDR2 LQKENI. The CDR3 runs to 13 residues.